These 11 T cell receptor beta chains came from one sample sequenced in a study of T-cell memory formation after mild COVID-19. MiXCR, run by TCRdb on the 5' RACE reads, gives a single entry per CDR3 protein. The table has roughly 250,000 distinct CDR3 sequences, around 17% seen once. Sequenced material: PBMCs or a T cell subset sorted from them (not recorded which). These receptor sequences come from a man aged 18 to 30 who had mild COVID-19 (a few samples of this study predate the infection). Cell type and time point are not known.

This clonotype was picked up many times. The chain carries TRBV12-3 or TRBV12-4 and TRBJ1-5; no definite D call. V lost 3 bases, J lost 2 bases, and 5 bases lay in between. The CDR3 runs 13 residues. The CDR3 here is CASSFDRNQPQHF. CDR3 nucleotides: TGTGCCAGCAGTTTCGACCGCAATCAGCCCCAGCATTTT.

This rearrangement joins TRBV5-6 to TRBJ2-3; 9 bases align to TRBD2. With V trimmed by 3 bases and J by 6 bases, 8 bases remained unmatched. The CDR3 covers 15 residues. The V gene's germline CDR1 is SGHDT and CDR2 YYEEEE. The CDR3 nucleotides are TGTGCCAGCAGCTACTTAGCGGGGGCAGGGGATACGCAGTATTTT. Translation gives CASSYLAGAGDTQYF. Filled out from reference TRBV5-6 and TRBJ2-3, the complete variable domain reads DAGVTQSPTHLIKTRGQQVTLRCSPKSGHDTVSWYQQALGQGPQFIFQYYEEEERQRGNFPDRFSGHQFPNYSSELNVNALLLGDSALYLCASSYLAGAGDTQYFGPGTRLTVL.

The chain is built from TRBV5-1 and TRBJ1-4, with no clear D. Trimming stripped 0 bases from V and 7 bases from J, with 22 bases between. CDR3 length: 18 residues. CDR1 is SGHRS, CDR2 YFSETQ, per germline. CDR3 protein: CASSLGVSGPIQVEKLFF. The CDR3 DNA sequence: TGCGCCAGCAGCTTGGGAGTGTCGGGTCCTATTCAGGTTGAAAAACTGTTTTTT.

This clonotype was observed a few times. This sequence joins TRBV5-4 and TRBJ2-1, with D possibly matching TRBD1 (5 bases). The CDR3 length is 13 residues. Germline CDR1 is SGHNT and CDR2 is YYREEE (reference sequence). V lost 1 base and J lost 8, with 10 bases in between. CDR3: CASSLHGAYEQFF. The CDR3 nucleotides read TGTGCCAGCAGCTTGCATGGGGCATATGAGCAGTTCTTC. The full variable domain, with the rest looked up from reference TRBV5-4 and TRBJ2-1, is ETGVTQSPTHLIKTRGQQVTLRCSSQSGHNTVSWYQQALGQGPQFIFQYYREEENGRGNFPPRFSGLQFPNYSSELNVNALELDDSALYLCASSLHGAYEQFFGPGTRLTVL.

This CDR3 reads CASQDSPLDYGYTF. The CDR3 DNA reads TGCGCCAGCCAGGACAGCCCGCTAGACTATGGCTACACCTTC. V is TRBV5-1 and J is TRBJ1-2, with D maybe TRBD1 (6 bases). V lost 7 bases and J lost 3, with 16 bases in between. The V gene's germline CDR1 is SGHRS and CDR2 YFSETQ. CDR3 length: 14 residues.

The V gene is TRBV20-1, the J gene TRBJ1-6, with 10 bases that match TRBD1. The CDR3 covers 14 residues. Germline V lookup: CDR1 DFQATT, CDR2 SNEGSKA (reference sequence). J lost 4 bases, V lost 5 bases, and 2 bases had no gene match. CDR3 DNA: TGCAGTGCTTGGACAGGGGGGTATAATTCACCCCTCCACTTT. Amino acids: CSAWTGGYNSPLHF.

This sequence joins TRBV7-2 and TRBJ2-1, with D perhaps matching TRBD2 (6 bases). Germline assignment: CDR1 SGHTA and CDR2 FQGNSA. The V end lost 0 bases, the J end lost 3 bases, and 12 bases lay between the germline ends. The CDR3 runs 16 residues. The CDR3 bases are TGTGCCAGCAGCTTAGCTACGAGACTAGGCTACAATGAGCAGTTCTTC. Residues: CASSLATRLGYNEQFF.

The V gene is TRBV7-2, the J gene TRBJ1-1; a weak D match, TRBD1 (5 bases). The germline V and J ends were trimmed by 5 bases and 4 bases, with 17 bases remaining between them. The CDR3 covers 15 residues. Germline-derived CDR1 and CDR2 are SGHTA and FQGNSA. CDR3 bases: TGTGCCAGCAGCCGCGTGGGGGGAGTGGTCACTGAAGCTTTCTTT. Its translation: CASSRVGGVVTEAFF.

This clonotype was found a few times. The chain carries TRBV20-1 and TRBJ2-1, with 9 bases aligning to TRBD2. This CDR3 comprises 15 residues. Germline loops: CDR1 DFQATT, CDR2 SNEGSKA (reference sequence). V was pared by 3 bases and J by 5 bases, with 8 bases of the junction left unmatched. DNA of the CDR3: TGCAGTGCTAGTAGATGGCGGGGGGGGAACAATGAGCAGTTCTTC. This gives the protein CSASRWRGGNNEQFF.

This clonotype was observed a handful of times. V and J are TRBV29-1 and TRBJ1-1; D is possibly TRBD1 (5 bases). The V end was cut by 5 bases, the J end by 2 bases, with 15 bases between. The V gene's germline CDR1 is SQVTM and CDR2 ANQGSEA. There are 14 residues in the CDR3. The DNA of the CDR3 is TGCAGCGTTAAACAGGTAGTGGGAAACACTGAAGCTTTCTTT. Translation gives CSVKQVVGNTEAFF. The full variable domain, in which reference TRBV29-1 and TRBJ1-1 provide the parts outside the CDR3, is SAVISQKPSRDICQRGTSLTIQCQVDSQVTMMFWYRQQPGQSLTLIATANQGSEATYESGFVIDKFPISRPNLTFSTLTVSNMSPEDSSIYLCSVKQVVGNTEAFFGQGTRLTVV.

The rearrangement joins TRBV18 to TRBJ1-5, with a tentative D call TRBD1 (6 bases). The CDR3 runs 15 residues. Trimming pared 6 bases from V and 7 bases from J, leaving 19 bases between. Germline lookup yields CDR1 KGHSH and CDR2 LQKENI. The CDR3 here is CASSPASGVGQPQHF. Written as DNA, the CDR3 is TGTGCCAGCTCGCCGGCTTCAGGGGTTGGGCAGCCCCAGCATTTT.